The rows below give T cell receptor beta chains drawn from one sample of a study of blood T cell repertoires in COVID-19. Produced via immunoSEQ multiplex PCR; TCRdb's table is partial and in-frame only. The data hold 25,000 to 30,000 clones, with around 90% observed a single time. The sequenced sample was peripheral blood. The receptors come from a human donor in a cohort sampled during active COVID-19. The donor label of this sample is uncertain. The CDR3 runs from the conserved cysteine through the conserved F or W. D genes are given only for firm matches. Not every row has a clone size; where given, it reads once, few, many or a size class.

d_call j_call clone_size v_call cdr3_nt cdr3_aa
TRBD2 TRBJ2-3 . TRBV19 TGTGCCAGCAGTCCACGGACTAGCGGAATCTCCACAGATACGCAGTATTTT CASSPRTSGISTDTQYF
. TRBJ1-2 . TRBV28 TGTGCCAGCAGTTCGACAGCTTACTATGGCTACACCTTC CASSSTAYYGYTF
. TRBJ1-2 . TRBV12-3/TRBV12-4 TGTGCCAGCAGTTCGGGGGGGGTCTATGGCTACACCTTC CASSSGGVYGYTF
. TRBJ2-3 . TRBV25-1 TGTGCCAGCAGTGACTCTAAGGAGGCTAGCACAGATACGCAGTATTTT CASSDSKEASTDTQYF
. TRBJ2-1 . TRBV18 TGTGCCAGCTCATTGGCAGACAATGAGCAGTTCTTC CASSLADNEQFF
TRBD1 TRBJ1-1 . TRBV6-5 TGTGCCAGCAGCCGGACAGGGTGGAACACTGAAGCTTTCTTT CASSRTGWNTEAFF
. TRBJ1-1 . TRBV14 TGTGCCAGCAGCCAAGAGAGGAAAGCTTTCTTT CASSQERKAFF
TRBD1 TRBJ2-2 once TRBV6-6 TGTGCCAGCAGTTCCGGGGACAGGGGGTACACCGGGGAGCTGTTTTTT CASSSGDRGYTGELFF
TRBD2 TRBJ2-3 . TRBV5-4 TGTGCCAGCAGCCCGGGGACTAGCGGGGGGGCAGGAGATACGCAGTATTTT CASSPGTSGGAGDTQYF
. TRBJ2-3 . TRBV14 TGTGCCAGCAGCCCAACACGCGCGGGCACAGATACGCAGTATTTT CASSPTRAGTDTQYF
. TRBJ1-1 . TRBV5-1 TGCGCCAGCAGCTCCTCAGGGACTGAAGCTTTCTTT CASSSSGTEAFF
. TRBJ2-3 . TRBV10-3 TGTGCCATCAGTGGTGAGGGGGGGGCCCGGCCGGATACGCAGTATTTT CAISGEGGARPDTQYF
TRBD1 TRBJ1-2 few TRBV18 TGTGCCAGCTCACACGGACAGGGAGACTACACCTTC CASSHGQGDYTF
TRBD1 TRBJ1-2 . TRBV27 TGTGCCAGCAGTCCTTGGACAGGGGGCGACTATGGCTACACCTTC CASSPWTGGDYGYTF
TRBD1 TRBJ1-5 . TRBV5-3 TGTGCCAGAAGCTTGGGACAGGGAAGCAATCAGCCCCAGCATTTT CARSLGQGSNQPQHF
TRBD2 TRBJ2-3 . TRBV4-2 TGTGCCAGCAGCCAAGTGAGCCAGCGGGGGAGCACAGATACGCAGTATTTT CASSQVSQRGSTDTQYF
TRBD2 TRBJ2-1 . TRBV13 TGTGCCAGCAGCCCGGGGGGGCAAGCCTACAATGAGCAGTTCTTC CASSPGGQAYNEQFF
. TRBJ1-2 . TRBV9 TGTGCCAGCAGCGTAGACGAGCTTCAAGGCTACACCTTC CASSVDELQGYTF
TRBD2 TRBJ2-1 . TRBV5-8 TGTGCCAGCAGCGTTAGCGGGGGGCCCCCCAATCAGCAGTTCTTC CASSVSGGPPNQQFF
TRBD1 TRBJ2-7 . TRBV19 TGTGCCAGTAGTATGGACAGGGAGGCGGACGAGCAGTACTTC CASSMDREADEQYF
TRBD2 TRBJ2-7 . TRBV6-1 TGTGCCAGCAGTGAATTGGGAGGGGACTACTACGAGCAGTACTTC CASSELGGDYYEQYF
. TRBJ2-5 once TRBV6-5 TGTGCCAGCAGCTCAGGGGGACTCGGGGAGACCCAGTACTTC CASSSGGLGETQYF
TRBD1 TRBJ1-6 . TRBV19 TGTGCCAGTAGTTCTCCTCCCGGGACAGGCCGCTATAATTCACCCCTCCACTTT CASSSPPGTGRYNSPLHF
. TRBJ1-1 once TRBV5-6 TGTGCCAGCAGCTTGGGTCAGGTCCGGAACACTGAAGCTTTCTTT CASSLGQVRNTEAFF
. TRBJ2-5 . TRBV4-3 TGCGCCAGCAGCCAGGGGGGAAAATTGGGCGAGGAGACCCAGTACTTC CASSQGGKLGEETQYF
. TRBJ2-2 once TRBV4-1 TGCGCCAGCAGCCAAAGAGCATACAGGAACACCGGGGAGCTGTTTTTT CASSQRAYRNTGELFF
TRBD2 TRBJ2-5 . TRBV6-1 TGTGCCAGCAGTCAAGGACTAGCGGGGGGGCCAGAGACCCAGTACTTC CASSQGLAGGPETQYF
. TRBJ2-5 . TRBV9 TGTGCCAGCAGCCCCGGGGTCCCCGAGACCCAGTACTTC CASSPGVPETQYF
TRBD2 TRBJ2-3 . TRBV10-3 TGTGCCATCAGCACTAGCGGGGGTCCCACAGATACGCAGTATTTT CAISTSGGPTDTQYF
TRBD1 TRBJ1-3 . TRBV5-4 TGTGCCAGCAGCCCGGACAGGGCCCCCTCTGGAAACACCATATATTTT CASSPDRAPSGNTIYF
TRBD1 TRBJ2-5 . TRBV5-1 TGCGCCAGCAGTATACAGGGGGCCAGGGAGACCCAGTACTTC CASSIQGARETQYF
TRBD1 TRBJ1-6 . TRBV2 TGTGCCAGCAGGATGGGACAGGATAATTCACCCCTCCACTTT CASRMGQDNSPLHF
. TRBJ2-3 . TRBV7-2 TGTGCCAGCAGCTTTAACTTCGAGGATACGCAGTATTTT CASSFNFEDTQYF
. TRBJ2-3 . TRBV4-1 TGCGCCAGCAGCCAAGAGGGGACTCGAGATACGCAGTATTTT CASSQEGTRDTQYF
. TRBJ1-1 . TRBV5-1 TGCGCCAGCAGGTTGGGGTACACAGACCGGAACACTGAAGCTTTCTTT CASRLGYTDRNTEAFF
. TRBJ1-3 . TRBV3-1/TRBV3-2 TGTGCCAGCAGCGAAACAGGGAGCTCTGGAAACACCATATATTTT CASSETGSSGNTIYF
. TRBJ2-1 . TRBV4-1 TGCGCCAGCAGCCTGAAACCCAACGGTGAGCAGTTCTTC CASSLKPNGEQFF
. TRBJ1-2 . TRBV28 TGTGCCAGCAGTAAGTCTCGGGGGGCGCTGTCTGGCTACACCTTC CASSKSRGALSGYTF
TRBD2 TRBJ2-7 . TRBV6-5 TGTGCCAGCAGGGGGACTAGCGGGGGCGAGCAGTACTTC CASRGTSGGEQYF
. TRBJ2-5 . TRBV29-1 TGCAGCGTTGACGGTAGCGGAAAGGGAGAGACCCAGTACTTC CSVDGSGKGETQYF
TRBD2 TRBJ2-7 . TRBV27 TGTGCCAGCAGTCCCTTCCGTGGGAGGGGAGCCTACGAGCAGTACTTC CASSPFRGRGAYEQYF
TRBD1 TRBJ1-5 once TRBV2 TGTGCCAGCAGAGAACAGGGGAGTCAGCCCCAGCATTTT CASREQGSQPQHF
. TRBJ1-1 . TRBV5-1 TGCGCCAGCAGCTTGACAGGGACCCGTATGAACACTGAAGCTTTCTTT CASSLTGTRMNTEAFF
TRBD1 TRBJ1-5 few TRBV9 TGTGCCAGCAGCGCGTGGACAGGAGACAATCAGCCCCAGCATTTT CASSAWTGDNQPQHF
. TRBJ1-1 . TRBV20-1 TGCAGTGCTAGTGCTCGGGGAGCCGCTGAAGCTTTCTTT CSASARGAAEAFF
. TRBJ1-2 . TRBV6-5 TGTGCCAGCACCAGAGACAATTCGCTCTATGGCTACACCTTC CASTRDNSLYGYTF